Following are 29 T cell receptor beta chains from one sample sequenced in a study of shared T cell receptors in the human thymus. The repertoire was sequenced with immunoSEQ multiplex PCR; TCRdb's copy has only in-frame clones and lacks some. Seen here are some 660,000 clones, more than 70% observed once, and the top ten hold just under 0.0095%. These data are also associated with another study on human thymus T cells.

Sequencing used thymocytes. Receptors originate from a boy under two years old with a congenital heart defect.

V gene TRBV19 combines with J gene TRBJ1-1, with 9 bases identical to TRBD1. V dropped 4 bases and J dropped 1; count of bases not matched to a gene: 1. Germline-derived CDR1 and CDR2 are LNHDA and SQIVND (reference sequence). The CDR3 length is 14 residues. CDR3 amino acids: CASSRGQGNTEAFF. The CDR3 DNA reads TGTGCCAGTAGTAGGGGACAGGGGAACACTGAAGCTTTCTTT.

The chain is built from TRBV11-2 and TRBJ1-5; D gene uncertain. V was clipped by 2 bases and J by 5 bases, with 10 bases between them. The germline CDR1 and CDR2 sequences are SGHAT and FQNNGV. The CDR3 runs to 14 residues. The CDR3: CASSLWPEDQPQHF. CDR3 in DNA: TGTGCCAGCAGCTTATGGCCAGAGGATCAGCCCCAGCATTTT.

The chain recombines TRBV2 with TRBJ2-1, with D possibly matching TRBD2 (6 bases). Germline V lookup: CDR1 SNHLY, CDR2 FYNNEI. With 2 bases removed from V and 0 bases from J, the gap between germline ends came to 17 bases. The CDR3 spans 18 residues. Here the CDR3 reads CASSENPGLTGSYNEQFF. Written as DNA, the CDR3 is TGTGCCAGCAGTGAAAACCCGGGACTCACGGGCTCCTACAATGAGCAGTTCTTC.

This chain connects TRBV5-8 to TRBJ2-3; 7 bases are shared with TRBD1. In germline, CDR1 is SGHTS, CDR2 YDEGEE. The trim removed 4 bases at V and 0 bases at J, leaving 8 bases unmatched. This CDR3 is built from 16 residues. The CDR3, as DNA: TGTGCCAGCAGCCGCACGACAGGGAAAAGCACAGATACGCAGTATTTT. Amino acid sequence: CASSRTTGKSTDTQYF.

The V gene is TRBV19, the J gene TRBJ2-5; possibly TRBD1 for D (5 bases). Germline CDR1 and CDR2: LNHDA and SQIVND (reference sequence). The CDR3 runs 13 residues. With 7 bases removed from V and 2 bases from J, the gap between germline ends came to 11 bases. The CDR3 DNA reads TGTGCCAGTAATCAGGGAATTCAAGAGACCCAGTACTTC. Its translation: CASNQGIQETQYF. The whole variable domain, remainder taken from reference TRBV19 and TRBJ2-5, is DGGITQSPKYLFRKEGQNVTLSCEQNLNHDAMYWYRQDPGQGLRLIYYSQIVNDFQKGDIAEGYSVSREKKESFPLTVTSAQKNPTAFYLCASNQGIQETQYFGPGTRLLVL.

The CDR3 DNA is TGTGCCAGCAGCCAAGATTGGACAGGGATAGTCAATGAGCAGTTCTTC. This gives the protein CASSQDWTGIVNEQFF. The rearrangement links TRBV14 to TRBJ2-1, with 8 nucleotides matching TRBD1. V shed 0 bases, J shed 6 bases, and the junction held 7 bases outside the gene matches. Germline V gives CDR1 SGHDN, CDR2 FVKESK. The CDR3 runs 16 residues.

J is TRBJ2-1 and V is TRBV9, with TRBD2 identical over 12 bases. Trimming cost V 0 bases and J 9 bases; bases outside gene matches: 4. The germline V gene has CDR1 SGDLS and CDR2 YYNGEE. This CDR3 contains 15 residues. As DNA, the CDR3 is TGTGCCAGCAGCGTAGAGACTAGCGGGGGCATTGAGCAGTTCTTC. Its translation: CASSVETSGGIEQFF.

The J gene is TRBJ2-7, the V gene TRBV5-8; 9 bases are shared with TRBD1. The CDR3 loop spans 19 amino acids. Germline CDR1 reads SGHTS; CDR2 reads YDEGEE. After removal of 4 bases from V and 0 bases from J, the junction contained 17 bases not matched to a gene. CDR3 nucleotides: TGTGCCAGCAGCGGGGCCTTCGGGACAGGGAAACGGAGCTCCTACGAGCAGTACTTC. This encodes CASSGAFGTGKRSSYEQYF.

The chain uses TRBV7-9 and TRBJ2-7; D is possibly TRBD2 (5 bases). The CDR3 extends over 12 amino acids. Germline V lookup: CDR1 SEHNR, CDR2 FQNEAQ (reference sequence). V lost 5 bases and J lost 4, with 9 bases in between. The CDR3 region is CASSRTVYEQYF. The CDR3 region has the DNA TGTGCCAGCAGCCGGACTGTGTACGAGCAGTACTTC.

The chain has TRBV7-9 and TRBJ2-1, with 7 positions matching TRBD2. With 5 bases clipped from V and 6 bases from J, the junction kept 13 bases outside the gene matches. This CDR3 region has 16 residues. Germline CDR1 is SEHNR and CDR2 is FQNEAQ (reference sequence). The CDR3 bases are TGTGCCAGCAGCGCGCCTAGCGGCCTATTTCTCAATGAGCAGTTCTTC. The encoded protein is CASSAPSGLFLNEQFF.

The chain carries TRBV4-1 and TRBJ2-1, with 7 bases identical to TRBD2. J was trimmed by 6 bases and V by 3 bases; bases with no gene match: 5. Germline V lookup: CDR1 MGHRA, CDR2 YSYEKL. The CDR3 is 14 amino acids. CDR3 nucleotides: TGCGCCAGCAGCCACCCCGCGGGGGTCAATGAGCAGTTCTTC. Protein product: CASSHPAGVNEQFF.

The rearrangement joins TRBV19 to TRBJ1-3; D call uncertain. CDR1 and CDR2 from the germline V gene are LNHDA and SQIVND (reference sequence). CDR3 length: 15 residues. Between the trimmed V and J ends, which lost 5 bases and 0 bases, there was a span of 11 bases. CDR3 residues: CASSWAADSGNTIYF. As DNA, the CDR3 is TGTGCCAGTAGTTGGGCAGCTGACTCTGGAAACACCATATATTTT. The full variable domain, rest sourced from reference TRBV19 and TRBJ1-3, is DGGITQSPKYLFRKEGQNVTLSCEQNLNHDAMYWYRQDPGQGLRLIYYSQIVNDFQKGDIAEGYSVSREKKESFPLTVTSAQKNPTAFYLCASSWAADSGNTIYFGEGSWLTVV.

The rearrangement uses TRBV28 and TRBJ2-2, with TRBD2 matching 12 bases. CDR3 length equals 16 residues. The ends lost 5 bases at V and 3 bases at J; junction bases unmatched: 4. Germline V gene lookup returns CDR1 MDHEN and CDR2 SYDVKM. The CDR3 nucleotides read TGTGCCAGCAGTCCAGGACTAGCGGGACACACCGGGGAGCTGTTTTTT. Residues: CASSPGLAGHTGELFF. The full variable domain, with the rest looked up from reference TRBV28 and TRBJ2-2, is DVKVTQSSRYLVKRTGEKVFLECVQDMDHENMFWYRQDPGLGLRLIYFSYDVKMKEKGDIPEGYSVSREKKERFSLILESASTNQTSMYLCASSPGLAGHTGELFFGEGSRLTVL.

The chain combines TRBV28 with TRBJ1-6; 8 nucleotides line up with TRBD1. The CDR3 spans 16 residues. Germline V gives CDR1 MDHEN, CDR2 SYDVKM. V lost 6 bases and J lost 8; bases outside the gene matches: 12. The CDR3 protein is CASREGQVRAYSPLHF. The CDR3 DNA is TGTGCCAGCAGGGAGGGACAGGTGAGGGCTTATTCACCCCTCCACTTT.

The chain joins TRBV5-1 to TRBJ2-1; perhaps TRBD1 as D (5 bases). This CDR3 region has 13 residues. Trimming cost V 0 bases and J 5 bases, with 6 bases left between them. The V gene's germline CDR1 is SGHRS and CDR2 YFSETQ. The DNA for the CDR3 is TGCGCCAGCAGCTTGGCGACAGACAATGAGCAGTTCTTC. It is translated as CASSLATDNEQFF. Supplemented by reference TRBV5-1 and TRBJ2-1, the full variable domain reads KAGVTQTPRYLIKTRGQQVTLSCSPISGHRSVSWYQQTPGQGLQFLFEYFSETQRNKGNFPGRFSGRQFSNSRSEMNVSTLELGDSALYLCASSLATDNEQFFGPGTRLTVL.

The rearrangement uses TRBV25-1 and TRBJ2-2; no reliable D call. Germline-derived CDR1 and CDR2 are MGHDK and SYGVNS. The CDR3 covers 17 residues. Trimming took off 5 bases at V and 0 bases at J, with 16 bases between the two ends. CDR3 in amino acids: CASSQKTQPANTGELFF. In nucleotides, the CDR3 is TGTGCCAGCAGTCAAAAGACACAGCCTGCGAACACCGGGGAGCTGTTTTTT.

The genes are TRBV7-9 and TRBJ2-3; perhaps TRBD1 as D (6 bases). The CDR3 is 13 amino acids. With 0 bases removed from V and 11 bases from J, the gap between germline ends came to 12 bases. Germline V gene lookup returns CDR1 SEHNR and CDR2 FQNEAQ (reference sequence). In nucleotides, the CDR3 is TGTGCCAGCAGCTTAGCGACAGGTCCCCGGCAGTATTTT. Its protein product is CASSLATGPRQYF.

The V gene is TRBV4-3, the J gene TRBJ1-2; 7 positions match TRBD1. Germline V gives CDR1 LGHNA, CDR2 YSLEER. J was trimmed by 1 base and V by 3 bases; bases with no gene match: 8. CDR3 length equals 16 residues. This CDR3 reads CASSHKGARINYGYTF. The CDR3 DNA follows: TGCGCCAGCAGCCATAAGGGGGCCCGAATTAACTATGGCTACACCTTC.

The chain employs TRBV5-1 and TRBJ1-4; a possible D gene is TRBD1 (6 bases). Germline CDR1 SGHRS, CDR2 YFSETQ. The V end was cut by 4 bases, the J end by 3 bases, with 13 bases between. This CDR3 comprises 15 residues. The CDR3 here is CASSDPDSANEKLFF. The CDR3 coding sequence is TGCGCCAGCAGCGATCCGGACAGCGCTAATGAAAAACTGTTTTTT.

DNA for the CDR3: TGTGCCAGCAGCTTAGGGTGGGGGCTCTCCTACGAGCAGTACTTC. Translating gives CASSLGWGLSYEQYF. The rearrangement links TRBV7-8 to TRBJ2-7; D is perhaps TRBD1 (6 bases). CDR3 length: 15 amino acids. The ends were cut back, 1 base at V and 0 bases at J, with 10 bases in the middle. Germline CDR1 SGHVS, CDR2 FQNEAQ.

The V gene is TRBV5-1, the J gene TRBJ1-1; 8 bases agree with TRBD1. Germline CDR1 SGHRS, CDR2 YFSETQ. This CDR3 spans 15 amino acids. Unmatched junction bases numbered 8, after V lost 3 bases and J lost 4 bases. The CDR3 region is CASSSDRERGTEAFF. CDR3 nucleotide sequence: TGCGCCAGCAGCTCGGACAGGGAAAGGGGCACTGAAGCTTTCTTT.

This chain joins TRBV21-1 and TRBJ2-1; the D call of TRBD1 is as the table states it, not checked on the DNA. TRBV21-1 corresponds to a pseudogene. There are 17 residues in the CDR3. The CDR3 DNA reads as TGTGCCAGCAGCAACCACAGGGGGCTTATATCCTACAATGAGCAGTTCTTC. Its protein is CASSNHRGLISYNEQFF.

The chain employs TRBV27 and TRBJ2-7; D is unclear. The CDR3 is made up of 12 amino acids. Per the germline V gene, CDR1 is MNHEY and CDR2 is SMNVEV (reference sequence). Trimming took 4 bases from V and 6 from J, leaving 10 bases between them. CDR3 loop: CASSSRPGEQYF. CDR3 DNA: TGTGCCAGCAGTTCCCGCCCCGGCGAGCAGTACTTC.

The chain couples TRBV4-3 to TRBJ2-1; D is perhaps TRBD2 (5 bases). The CDR3 runs to 17 residues. The germline gives CDR1 LGHNA, CDR2 YSLEER. Deletions cut 2 bases from V and 7 bases from J, with 21 bases between. CDR3 DNA sequence: TGCGCCAGCAGCCAAACCCTTATCCAACTAGTCGGGAATGAGCAGTTCTTC. Translated: CASSQTLIQLVGNEQFF.

For the CDR3, the DNA is TGTGCCAGTAGTATAGGTGCAGGGGCCGATACGCAGTATTTT. This encodes CASSIGAGADTQYF. The chain links TRBV19 to TRBJ2-3; maybe TRBD1 (6 bases). V lost 1 base and J 6 bases, leaving 11 bases between the germline ends. The CDR3 is made up of 14 amino acids. Germline V CDR1 and CDR2: LNHDA, SQIVND (reference sequence).

This chain uses TRBV6-1 with TRBJ2-5; TRBD1 matches at 7 bases. CDR1 and CDR2 from the germline V gene are MNHNS and SASEGT. Trimming removed 6 bases from V and 9 bases from J; junction bases left unmatched: 1. CDR3 length equals 10 residues. CDR3 DNA: TGTGCCAGCAGACAGGGGTCCCAGTACTTC. Amino acids: CASRQGSQYF.

The table lists this clone with a count of one. The V call is TRBV28, the J call TRBJ1-5; 8 positions match TRBD1. Germline CDR1 and CDR2: MDHEN and SYDVKM. The CDR3 loop spans 15 amino acids. The V and J ends lost 2 bases and 2 bases, in that order; junction bases with no gene match: 2. The CDR3 spells CASSLPGGRNQPQHF. CDR3 in DNA: TGTGCCAGCAGTTTACCAGGGGGCCGCAATCAGCCCCAGCATTTT.

The chain links TRBV28 to TRBJ1-1; D possibly corresponds to TRBD1 (5 bases). The length of the CDR3 is 13 residues. Per the germline V gene, CDR1 is MDHEN and CDR2 is SYDVKM. Trimming shortened V by 5 bases and J by 3 bases, and 10 bases separated the two germline ends. The CDR3 DNA reads as TGTGCCAGCAGTCTCATGGGGCACACTGAAGCTTTCTTT. Residues: CASSLMGHTEAFF.

This clone occurred a few times. In nucleotides, the CDR3 is TGTGCCACCAGCAGACCTATACACCGGGCACTGACTATGTATGGCTACACCTTC. It translates to CATSRPIHRALTMYGYTF. The chain is built from TRBV15 and TRBJ1-2; D remains unclear. The V end was cut by 2 bases, the J end by 5 bases, with 24 bases between. This CDR3 spans 18 amino acids. Germline V gene sequence: CDR1 LNHNV, CDR2 YYDKDF (reference sequence).